Described below is a single TCR beta chain sequence and its context. Its matching antigen is unknown. This could be a read error, since a much larger clone is one nucleotide away. The data derive from a study of T cell repertoires in cytomegalovirus infection. Study context: Indications came from public TCR beta signatures; they pointed to CMV infection and to a matching HLA type. The study, taken as a whole, reports: The cumulative frequency of public TCR beta families distinguished individuals who carried CMV together with the relevant HLA. HLA-C-restricted CMV clonotypes gave the most frequent clonotype in two of eight donors.

TCRdb recomputed calls from the reads with MiXCR, one row per CDR3 protein. Of approximately 180,000 distinct CDR3 sequences listed, 7.5% to 10% are singletons. CDR3 length: 14 residues. From germline, CDR1 is MNHEY and CDR2 SVGEGT. Sequences were obtained from PBMCs. The chain has TRBV6-2 or TRBV6-3 and TRBJ2-7; D may correspond to TRBD1 or TRBD2 (5 bases each). The receptor comes from a human donor in good health (CMV status not recorded). Some clones in this sample may be carry-over from other donors' samples. The CDR3 DNA follows: TGTGCCAGCCGTTACTCAGGGACCGCCTACGAGCAGTACTTC. Its translation: CASRYSGTAYEQYF.